The clone carrying this T cell receptor (beta chain) was counted only a few times. The antigen is unknown. CDR1 is SGHRS, CDR2 YFSETQ, per germline. The CDR3 spans 17 residues. Germline trimming cut 4 bases from V and 2 bases from J; bases unmatched to any gene: 9. This record belongs to a study of cytomegalovirus exposure and HLA in healthy donors. The PCR used 60 Vbeta and 13 Jbeta primers. Per the study methods: Per a later analysis, the number of unique TCR beta chains was approximately 73 million, of which roughly 11 million were shared. Clones were read by immunoSEQ multiplex PCR, and TCRdb kept only the in-frame ones, dropping some. V and J calls and clone size are copied from that table; D and trimming were computed from the DNA. The sample records approximately 140,000 clones, around 79% being singletons. Overall study results and limits: The classifier was said to identify cytomegalovirus status with high specificity and sensitivity. Later analysis placed DRB1 highest and HLA-C lowest in TCR association rates, which differed by HLA locus. The study recorded 160 or so TCR beta chains that were cytomegalovirus-associated.

The TCR was taken from a man aged 50 or older in good health and CMV-seropositive. V usage is TRBV5-1 and J usage is TRBJ2-7, with TRBD2 matching over 13 bases. Sequenced sample: PBMCs. For the CDR3, the DNA is TGCGCCAGCAGCCCGGGGACTAGCGGGAAGGGAACCTACGAGCAGTACTTC. Protein: CASSPGTSGKGTYEQYF.